These 2 T cell receptor beta chains came from one sample sequenced in a study of blood T cells in healthy people across ages. Alongside a J-beta primer mix, a sample-barcoded 5' primer served in a second PCR lasting roughly 7 to 12 cycles. TCRdb called the 5' RACE reads again in MiXCR, with one record for every CDR3 protein. This sample has about 930,000 distinct CDR3 sequences; almost 30% occur once, and the top ten carry around 9.6%. These same data were also listed under a study on T cells of mothers and their children.

Sequenced material: blood. These receptors all stem from a woman in her thirties or forties in good health.

V is TRBV5-6 and J is TRBJ1-1; TRBD1 is a possible D gene (6 bases). Germline V CDR1 and CDR2: SGHDT, YYEEEE. V lost 3 bases and J 2 bases, leaving 14 bases between the germline ends. The CDR3 runs 15 residues. CDR3 in amino acids: CASSSPQQGNTEAFF. DNA of the CDR3: TGTGCCAGCAGCTCGCCCCAACAGGGTAACACTGAAGCTTTCTTT.

Only a few counts were recorded for this clonotype. The chain couples TRBV5-1 to TRBJ1-1; possible D gene TRBD1, 5 bases. The CDR3 has 15 amino acids. Trimming removed 3 bases from V and 0 bases from J, with 12 bases in between. Germline loops: CDR1 SGHRS, CDR2 YFSETQ. CDR3 nucleotide sequence: TGCGCCAGCAGCTACCCGGGGGAACTGAACACTGAAGCTTTCTTT. This encodes CASSYPGELNTEAFF. Combining the CDR3 with reference TRBV5-1 and TRBJ1-1 gives the whole variable domain KAGVTQTPRYLIKTRGQQVTLSCSPISGHRSVSWYQQTPGQGLQFLFEYFSETQRNKGNFPGRFSGRQFSNSRSEMNVSTLELGDSALYLCASSYPGELNTEAFFGQGTRLTVV.